What follows are 3 T cell receptor beta chains derived from one specimen sequenced in a study of blood T cell repertoires in COVID-19. Data came from immunoSEQ multiplex PCR; TCRdb stores just in-frame clones and leaves some out. The data contain under 200,000 clones, around nine tenths of them singletons. The sample consisted of peripheral blood. The source is a man between 18 and 35 years old with active or convalescent COVID-19.

DNA for the CDR3: TGTGCCACCAGTGATTCCGAAGACAGGGAATATCCTTATCAGCCCCAGCATTTT. This codes for CATSDSEDREYPYQPQHF. The V call is TRBV24-1, the J call TRBJ1-5; 7 nucleotides align to TRBD1. V dropped 2 bases and J dropped 5; count of bases not matched to a gene: 14. Germline V CDR1 and CDR2: KGHDR, SFDVKD. This CDR3 region has 18 residues.

The chain uses TRBV6-6 and TRBJ1-1; 7 bases map to TRBD1. Germline V gene sequence: CDR1 MNHNY, CDR2 SVGAGI (reference sequence). This CDR3 has 15 residues. V lost 7 bases and J lost 0; bases outside the gene matches: 8. CDR3 region: CASKTNRGLNTEAFF. CDR3 DNA: TGTGCCAGCAAAACCAACAGGGGATTGAACACTGAAGCTTTCTTT.

The chain links TRBV10-3 to TRBJ2-1; 8 bases map to TRBD2. V trimming: 3 bases; J trimming: 9 bases; junction bases outside the gene matches: 16. This CDR3 has 17 residues. Germline V gene lookup returns CDR1 ENHRY and CDR2 SYGVKD. The CDR3 region is CAISDPGQRVAGLEQFF. CDR3 sequence (DNA): TGTGCCATCAGTGACCCCGGACAGAGGGTAGCGGGGCTTGAGCAGTTCTTC.